This T cell receptor (beta chain) was captured in a study of CD8 T cells in Susac syndrome. Trimming shortened V by 5 bases and J by 4 bases, and 8 bases separated the two germline ends. Germline V gene data show CDR1 as LNHDA and CDR2 as SQIVND (reference sequence). There are 12 residues in the CDR3. Isolation of CD8+ and CD4+ T cells was performed negatively, whereas enrichment of TEMRA cells was done by FACS. The RNA, about 0.5 to 1 ug, was put through reverse transcription using random hexamers. Across 54 Vbeta and 13 Jbeta, TCR beta CDR3 was amplified with immunoSEQ multiplex PCR. Via MiXCR, TCRdb re-called the immunoSEQ multiplex PCR reads, giving one row per CDR3 protein. The table includes about 84,000 distinct CDR3 sequences, about 93% detected once.

The TCR sequence derives from a human donor in good health. The rearrangement links TRBV19 to TRBJ1-2; D uncertain. Sequenced input: CD8+ T cells from PBMCs. As DNA, the CDR3 is TGTGCCAGTAGTGACGAGCGCTATGGCTACACCTTC. This codes for CASSDERYGYTF.